A selection of T cell receptor beta chains follows, all from one sample in a study of blood T cell repertoires in COVID-19. Profiled with immunoSEQ multiplex PCR; TCRdb holds only in-frame clones, not every one. Among about 190,000 clones, 86% were seen once, and the ten largest hold about 9.6%. The sample comprised PBMCs or T cells enriched from blood (not recorded which). These receptors were taken from a woman aged 25 to 39 who had recovered from COVID-19. Each CDR3 is given with its conserved first and last residue.

V: TRBV12-3/TRBV12-4; CDR3: CASSSRARQYF
V: TRBV12-3/TRBV12-4; CDR3: CASSLDRGQFYTF
V: TRBV5-1; CDR3: CASRRAGENYGYTF
V: TRBV4-1; CDR3: CASSQDLLVLSTDTQYF
V: TRBV7-2; CDR3: CASSLWGHEVTYNEQFF
V: TRBV7-7; CDR3: CASSLGTVSRNEQFF
V: TRBV30; CDR3: CAWSSGLLSTDTQYF
V: TRBV27; CDR3: CASSLRGGYEQYF
V: TRBV9; CDR3: CASSSTRFFREQYF
V: TRBV2; CDR3: CASSEEVTSGNYNEQFF
V: TRBV4-1; CDR3: CASSQLTTGSGEQFF
V: TRBV28; CDR3: CARVGVSNQPQHF
V: TRBV5-1; CDR3: CASRVWWDSYGYTF
V: TRBV4-1; CDR3: CASRPLTQGNYGYTF
V: TRBV6-5; CDR3: CASSSGLAGRDEQYF
V: TRBV29-1; CDR3: CSVEEDGTEAFF
V: TRBV3-1/TRBV3-2; CDR3: CASSQMEGARGYTF
V: TRBV25-1; CDR3: CASSPVESRTEAFF
V: TRBV6-2/TRBV6-3; CDR3: CASSYLEQQDEQYF
V: TRBV10-3; CDR3: CAISESRTGSNTEAFF
V: TRBV9; CDR3: CASSAHVADQETQYF
V: TRBV5-8; CDR3: CASSRRGAEREYPGELFF
V: TRBV11-2; CDR3: CASSLGRTGNTIYF
V: TRBV5-1; CDR3: CASSTASNQPQHF
V: TRBV29-1; CDR3: CSARLGRGTYNEQFF
V: TRBV27; CDR3: CASSDIAGWPGELFF
V: TRBV14; CDR3: CASSLRGMPYNEQFF
V: TRBV11-3; CDR3: CASSLGGGDTGELFF
V: TRBV28; CDR3: CAGQNINNYGYTF
V: TRBV19; CDR3: CASSIAGRGSNQPQHF
V: TRBV7-9; CDR3: CASSTPSSSYEQYF
V: TRBV4-1; CDR3: CASSQDMTGAYEQYF
V: TRBV2; CDR3: CASSMGQGGNSPLHF
V: TRBV19; CDR3: CASSIGGSEVNEQFF
V: TRBV5-6; CDR3: CASSLGTGNYGYTF
V: TRBV11-2; CDR3: CASSFLAGASYNEQFF
V: TRBV6-5; CDR3: CASSYSRQGPYEQYF
V: TRBV15; CDR3: CATSRPKNGNYEQYF
V: TRBV5-5; CDR3: CASSPKGQGLYSNQPQHF
V: TRBV27; CDR3: CASSLAQGTPDQYF
V: TRBV2; CDR3: CASTTIKTGEETQYF
V: TRBV6-4; CDR3: CASSSSSGDYNEQFF
V: TRBV24-1; CDR3: CATSESGTAGYGYTF
V: TRBV19; CDR3: CASSIGAEAFF
V: TRBV5-1; CDR3: CASSTDGMNTEAFF
V: TRBV3-1/TRBV3-2; CDR3: CASSRQGAKGDTQYF
V: TRBV27; CDR3: CASSLFPPRPGTGAGNTEAFF